Reported below is one TCR beta chain. Its antigen is unknown. The record originates from a study of cytomegalovirus exposure and HLA in healthy donors. Study outcomes and limitations: Using the classifier, cytomegalovirus status was reportedly diagnosed with high specificity and sensitivity.

Vbeta (60) and Jbeta (13) primers were used in the PCR. TCRdb's table, derived via immunoSEQ multiplex PCR, lists solely in-frame clones and lacks some. The sample includes 120,000 or so clones, approximately 78% of them seen just once. This sequence originates from a woman in her 40s in good health and CMV-seronegative. Sequencing was done on a sample of PBMCs.

In DNA form, the CDR3 reads TGCAGCGTTGAAGGGCAGGACAATGGCTATGGCTACACCTTC. Translating gives CSVEGQDNGYGYTF. The V call is TRBV29-1, the J call TRBJ1-2, with a weak D call TRBD1 (5 bases). CDR1 and CDR2 (germline): SQVTM, ANQGSEA. The CDR3 is made up of 14 amino acids. V was pared by 1 base and J by 4 bases, with 13 bases between.